The present T cell receptor (beta chain) was sequenced within a study of post-analysis software for immune sequencing data. This CDR3 contains 15 residues. V was trimmed by 2 bases and J by 5 bases, leaving 15 bases between them. Looked up from germline, CDR1 is SGHTA and CDR2 is FQGNSA. Each TCR beta cDNA library carried unique molecular identifiers. TCRdb recomputed calls from the PCR reads with MiXCR, one row per CDR3 protein. Of 150,000 or so distinct CDR3 sequences in the sample, under 40% were seen once. Regarding the study as a whole: Compared with controls, patients had more of roughly five TRBV segments, including TRBV5-6, TRBV5-1 and TRBV20-1.

This clonotype has a single count. Its antigen is undetermined. This material consisted of blood, taken after autologous hematopoietic stem cell transplantation. The receptor's source is a girl under 18 with multiple sclerosis. The gene calls are TRBV7-2 and TRBJ2-5; D not resolved. The CDR3 is CASSLMYFFRETQYF. Written as DNA, the CDR3 is TGTGCCAGCAGCTTAATGTACTTCTTCAGGGAGACCCAGTACTTC. Based on the CDR3 plus reference TRBV7-2 and TRBJ2-5, the full variable domain is GAGVSQSPSNKVTEKGKDVELRCDPISGHTALYWYRQSLGQGLEFLIYFQGNSAPDKSGLPSDRFSAERTGGSVSTLTIQRTQQEDSAVYLCASSLMYFFRETQYFGPGTRLLVL.